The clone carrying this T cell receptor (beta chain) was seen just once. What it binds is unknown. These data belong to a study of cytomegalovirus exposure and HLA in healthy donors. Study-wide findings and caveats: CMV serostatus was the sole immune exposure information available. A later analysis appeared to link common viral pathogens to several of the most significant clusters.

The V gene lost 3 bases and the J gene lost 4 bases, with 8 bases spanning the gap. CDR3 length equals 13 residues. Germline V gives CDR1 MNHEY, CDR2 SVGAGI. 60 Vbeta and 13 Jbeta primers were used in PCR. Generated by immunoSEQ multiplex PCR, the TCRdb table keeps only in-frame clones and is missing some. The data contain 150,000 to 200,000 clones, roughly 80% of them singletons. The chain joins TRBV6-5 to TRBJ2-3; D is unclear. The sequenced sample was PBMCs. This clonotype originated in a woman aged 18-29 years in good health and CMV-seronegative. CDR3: CASSYGPADTQYF. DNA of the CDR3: TGTGCCAGCAGTTATGGGCCCGCAGATACGCAGTATTTT.